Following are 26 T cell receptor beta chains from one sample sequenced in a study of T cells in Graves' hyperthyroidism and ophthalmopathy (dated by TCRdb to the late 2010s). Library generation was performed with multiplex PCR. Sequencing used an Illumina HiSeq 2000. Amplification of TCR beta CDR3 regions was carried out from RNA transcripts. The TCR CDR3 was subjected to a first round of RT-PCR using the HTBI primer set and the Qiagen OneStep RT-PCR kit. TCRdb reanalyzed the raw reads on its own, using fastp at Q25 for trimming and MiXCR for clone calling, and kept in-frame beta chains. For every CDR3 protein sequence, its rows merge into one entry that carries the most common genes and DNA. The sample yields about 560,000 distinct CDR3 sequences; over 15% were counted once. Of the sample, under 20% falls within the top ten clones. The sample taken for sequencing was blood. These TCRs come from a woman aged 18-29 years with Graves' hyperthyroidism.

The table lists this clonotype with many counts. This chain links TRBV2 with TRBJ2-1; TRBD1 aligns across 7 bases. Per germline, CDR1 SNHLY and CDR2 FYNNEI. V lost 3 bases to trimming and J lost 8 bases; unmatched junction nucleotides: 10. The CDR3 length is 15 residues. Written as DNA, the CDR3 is TGTGCCAGCAGTGATCGGCGCCAGGGGGAGCATGAGCAGTTCTTC. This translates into CASSDRRQGEHEQFF. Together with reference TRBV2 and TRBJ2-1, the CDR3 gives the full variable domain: EPEVTQTPSHQVTQMGQEVILRCVPISNHLYFYWYRQILGQKVEFLVSFYNNEISEKSEIFDDQFSVERPDGSNFTLKIRSTKLEDSAMYFCASSDRRQGEHEQFFGPGTRLTVL.

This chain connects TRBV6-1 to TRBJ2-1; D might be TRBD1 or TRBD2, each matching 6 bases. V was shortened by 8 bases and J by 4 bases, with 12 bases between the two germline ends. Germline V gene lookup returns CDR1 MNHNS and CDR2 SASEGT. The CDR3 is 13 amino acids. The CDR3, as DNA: TGTGCCAGCGCGGGACAAACATACAATGAGCAGTTCTTC. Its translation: CASAGQTYNEQFF.

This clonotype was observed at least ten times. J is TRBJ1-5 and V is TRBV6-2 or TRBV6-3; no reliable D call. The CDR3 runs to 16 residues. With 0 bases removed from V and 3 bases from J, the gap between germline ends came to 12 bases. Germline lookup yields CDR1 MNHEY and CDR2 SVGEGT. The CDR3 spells CASSYSGAQNNQPQHF. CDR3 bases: TGTGCCAGCAGTTACTCGGGTGCCCAGAACAATCAGCCCCAGCATTTT.

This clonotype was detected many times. CDR3 DNA: TGCAGCGTGTACCACAGGGTGCCGGAGACCCAGTACTTC. Its protein is CSVYHRVPETQYF. The V gene is TRBV29-1, the J gene TRBJ2-5, with D perhaps matching TRBD1 (6 bases). The length of the CDR3 is 13 residues. V lost 6 bases, J lost 5 bases, and 16 bases lay in between. Germline lookup yields CDR1 SQVTM and CDR2 ANQGSEA.

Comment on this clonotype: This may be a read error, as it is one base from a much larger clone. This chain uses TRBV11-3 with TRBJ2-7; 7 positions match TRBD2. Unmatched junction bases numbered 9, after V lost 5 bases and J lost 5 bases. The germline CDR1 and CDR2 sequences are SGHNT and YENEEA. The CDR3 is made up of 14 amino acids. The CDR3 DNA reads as TGTGCCAGCAGCGTGTCCGGGGAGGGGCACGAGCAGTACTTC. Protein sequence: CASSVSGEGHEQYF.

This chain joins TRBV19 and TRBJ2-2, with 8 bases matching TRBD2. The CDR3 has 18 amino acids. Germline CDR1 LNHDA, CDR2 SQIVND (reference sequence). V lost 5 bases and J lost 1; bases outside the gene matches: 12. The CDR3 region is CASSPAGGASWNTGELFF. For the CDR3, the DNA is TGTGCCAGTAGTCCCGCCGGGGGGGCCTCTTGGAACACCGGGGAGCTGTTTTTT.

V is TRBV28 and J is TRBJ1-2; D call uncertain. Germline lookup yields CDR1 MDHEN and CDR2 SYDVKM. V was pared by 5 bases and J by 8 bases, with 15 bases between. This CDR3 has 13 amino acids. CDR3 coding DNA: TGTGCCAGCAGTAAACTGGCTGGGAAAGGCTACACCTTC. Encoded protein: CASSKLAGKGYTF.

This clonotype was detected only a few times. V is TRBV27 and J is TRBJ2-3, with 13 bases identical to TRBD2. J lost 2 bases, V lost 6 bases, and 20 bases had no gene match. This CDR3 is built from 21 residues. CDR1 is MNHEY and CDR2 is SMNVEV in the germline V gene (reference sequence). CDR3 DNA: TGTGCCAGCAGACCCCGGACCAGACTAGCGGGAGGCCCGTCGTACACAGATACGCAGTATTTT. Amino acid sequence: CASRPRTRLAGGPSYTDTQYF.

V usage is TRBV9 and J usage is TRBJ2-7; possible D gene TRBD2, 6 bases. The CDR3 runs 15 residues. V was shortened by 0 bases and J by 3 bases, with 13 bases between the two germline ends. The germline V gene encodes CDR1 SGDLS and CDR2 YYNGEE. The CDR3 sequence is CASSVGPGAHYEQYF. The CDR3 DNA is TGTGCCAGCAGCGTAGGACCGGGAGCACACTACGAGCAGTACTTC.

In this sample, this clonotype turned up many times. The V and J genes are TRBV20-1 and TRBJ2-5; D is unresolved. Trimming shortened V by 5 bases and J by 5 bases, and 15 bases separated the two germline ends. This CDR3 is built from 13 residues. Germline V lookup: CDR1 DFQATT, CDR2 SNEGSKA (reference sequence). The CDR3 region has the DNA TGCAGTGCTGAAACGGGTCTCGGGGAGACCCAGTACTTC. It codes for CSAETGLGETQYF.

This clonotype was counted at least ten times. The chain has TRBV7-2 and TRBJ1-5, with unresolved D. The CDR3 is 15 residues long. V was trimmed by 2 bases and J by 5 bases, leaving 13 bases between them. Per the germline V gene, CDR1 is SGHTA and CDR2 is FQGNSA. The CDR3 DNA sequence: TGTGCCAGCAGCTTAAGGGCCGGGGAGCATCAGCCCCAGCATTTT. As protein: CASSLRAGEHQPQHF.

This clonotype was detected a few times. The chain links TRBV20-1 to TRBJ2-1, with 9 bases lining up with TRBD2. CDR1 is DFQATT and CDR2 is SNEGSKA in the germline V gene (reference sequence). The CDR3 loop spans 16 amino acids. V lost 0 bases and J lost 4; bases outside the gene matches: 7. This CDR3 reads CSARDIFAGGYNEQFF. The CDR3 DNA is TGCAGTGCTAGAGATATTTTTGCGGGGGGGTACAATGAGCAGTTCTTC.

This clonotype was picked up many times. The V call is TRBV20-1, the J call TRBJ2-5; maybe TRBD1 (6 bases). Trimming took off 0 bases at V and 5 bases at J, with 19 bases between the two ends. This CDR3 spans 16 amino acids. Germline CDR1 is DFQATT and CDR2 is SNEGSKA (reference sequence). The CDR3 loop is CSARDRRRGFVETQYF. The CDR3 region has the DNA TGCAGTGCTAGAGATCGGCGCAGGGGATTCGTGGAGACCCAGTACTTC.

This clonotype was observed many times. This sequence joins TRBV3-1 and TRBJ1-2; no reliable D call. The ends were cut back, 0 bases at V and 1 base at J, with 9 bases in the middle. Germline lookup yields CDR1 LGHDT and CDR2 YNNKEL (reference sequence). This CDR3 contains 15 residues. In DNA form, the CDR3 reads TGTGCCAGCAGCCAAGATATGGCGTTTAACTATGGCTACACCTTC. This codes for CASSQDMAFNYGYTF.

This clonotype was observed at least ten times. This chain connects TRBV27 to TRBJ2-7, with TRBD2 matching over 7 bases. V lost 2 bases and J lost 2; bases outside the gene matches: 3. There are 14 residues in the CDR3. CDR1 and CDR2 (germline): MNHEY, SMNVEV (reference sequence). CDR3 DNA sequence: TGTGCCAGCAGTTTAGAGCGGGGCGCCTACGAGCAGTACTTC. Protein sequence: CASSLERGAYEQYF.

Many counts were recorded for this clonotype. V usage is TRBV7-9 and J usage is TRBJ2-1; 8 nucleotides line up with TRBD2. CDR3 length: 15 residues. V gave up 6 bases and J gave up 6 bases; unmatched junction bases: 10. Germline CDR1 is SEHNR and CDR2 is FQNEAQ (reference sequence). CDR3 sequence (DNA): TGTGCCAGCAGACCGACGAGCGGGAGACTCAATGAGCAGTTCTTC. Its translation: CASRPTSGRLNEQFF.

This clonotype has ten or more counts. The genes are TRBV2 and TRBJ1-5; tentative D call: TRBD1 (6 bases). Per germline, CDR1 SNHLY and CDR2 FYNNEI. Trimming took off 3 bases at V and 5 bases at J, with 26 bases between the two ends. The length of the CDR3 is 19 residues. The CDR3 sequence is CASSDPAAGPIEGDQPQHF. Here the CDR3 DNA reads TGTGCCAGCAGTGACCCCGCGGCAGGGCCTATCGAGGGGGATCAGCCCCAGCATTTT. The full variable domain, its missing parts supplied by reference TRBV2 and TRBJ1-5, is EPEVTQTPSHQVTQMGQEVILRCVPISNHLYFYWYRQILGQKVEFLVSFYNNEISEKSEIFDDQFSVERPDGSNFTLKIRSTKLEDSAMYFCASSDPAAGPIEGDQPQHFGDGTRLSIL.

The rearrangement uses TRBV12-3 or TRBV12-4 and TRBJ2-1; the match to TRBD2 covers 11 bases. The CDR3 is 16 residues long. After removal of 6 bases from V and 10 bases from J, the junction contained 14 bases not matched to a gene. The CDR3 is CASSTQLAGANKEQFF. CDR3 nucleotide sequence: TGTGCCAGCAGCACGCAACTAGCGGGAGCTAATAAGGAGCAGTTCTTC.

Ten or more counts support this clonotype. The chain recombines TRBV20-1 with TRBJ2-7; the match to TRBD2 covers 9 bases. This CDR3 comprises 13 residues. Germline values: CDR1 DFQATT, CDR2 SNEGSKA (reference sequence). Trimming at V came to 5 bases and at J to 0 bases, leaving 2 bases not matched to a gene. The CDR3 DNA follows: TGCAGTGCTCATAGCGGGAGCTCCTACGAGCAGTACTTC. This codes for CSAHSGSSYEQYF.

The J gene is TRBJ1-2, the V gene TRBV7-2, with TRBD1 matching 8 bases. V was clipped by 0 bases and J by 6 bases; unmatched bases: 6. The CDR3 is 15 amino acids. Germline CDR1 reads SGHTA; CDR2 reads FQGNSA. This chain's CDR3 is CASSLAPTTGDGYTF. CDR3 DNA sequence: TGTGCCAGCAGCTTAGCCCCAACGACAGGGGATGGCTACACCTTC.

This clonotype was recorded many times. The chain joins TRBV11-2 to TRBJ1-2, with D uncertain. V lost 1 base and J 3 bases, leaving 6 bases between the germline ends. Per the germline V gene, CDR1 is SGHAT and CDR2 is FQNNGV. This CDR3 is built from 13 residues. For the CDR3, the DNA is TGTGCCAGCAGCTTAGTGGCAGACTATGGCTACACCTTC. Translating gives CASSLVADYGYTF. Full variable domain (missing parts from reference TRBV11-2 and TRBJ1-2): EAGVAQSPRYKIIEKRQSVAFWCNPISGHATLYWYQQILGQGPKLLIQFQNNGVVDDSQLPKDRFSAERLKGVDSTLKIQPAKLEDSAVYLCASSLVADYGYTFGSGTRLTVV.

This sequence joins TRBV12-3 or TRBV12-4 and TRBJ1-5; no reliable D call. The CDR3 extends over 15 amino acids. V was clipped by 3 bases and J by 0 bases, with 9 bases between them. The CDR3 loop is CASSFGLISNQPQHF. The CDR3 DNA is TGTGCCAGCAGTTTCGGACTGATTAGCAATCAGCCCCAGCATTTT.

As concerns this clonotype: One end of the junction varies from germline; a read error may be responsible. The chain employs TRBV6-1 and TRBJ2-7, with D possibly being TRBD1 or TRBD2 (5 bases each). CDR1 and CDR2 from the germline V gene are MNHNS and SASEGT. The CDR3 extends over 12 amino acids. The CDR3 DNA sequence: TGTGCCAGCAGTGAACGGGGCTACGCGCAGTACTTC. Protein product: CASSERGYAQYF.

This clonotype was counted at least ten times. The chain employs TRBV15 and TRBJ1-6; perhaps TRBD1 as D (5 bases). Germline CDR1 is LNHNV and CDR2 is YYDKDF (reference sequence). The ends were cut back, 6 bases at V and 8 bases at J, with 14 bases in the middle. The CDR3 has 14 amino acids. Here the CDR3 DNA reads TGTGCCACCAGTCTGAAGGGGCCCTATTCACCCCTCCACTTT. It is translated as CATSLKGPYSPLHF. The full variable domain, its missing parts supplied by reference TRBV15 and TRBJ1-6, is DAMVIQNPRYQVTQFGKPVTLSCSQTLNHNVMYWYQQKSSQAPKLLFHYYDKDFNNEADTPDNFQSRRPNTSFCFLDIRSPGLGDTAMYLCATSLKGPYSPLHFGNGTRLTVT.

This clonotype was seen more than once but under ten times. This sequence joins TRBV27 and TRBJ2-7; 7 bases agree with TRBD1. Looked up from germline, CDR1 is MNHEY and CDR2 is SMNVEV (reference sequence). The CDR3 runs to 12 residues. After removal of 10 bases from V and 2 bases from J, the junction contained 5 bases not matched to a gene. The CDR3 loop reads CAIPTGAYEQYF. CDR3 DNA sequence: TGTGCCATCCCAACAGGGGCCTACGAGCAGTACTTC.

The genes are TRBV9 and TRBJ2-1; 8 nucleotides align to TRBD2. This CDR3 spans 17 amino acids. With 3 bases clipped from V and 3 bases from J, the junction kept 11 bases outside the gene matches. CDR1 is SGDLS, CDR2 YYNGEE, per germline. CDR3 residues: CASSARLPGGSYNEQFF. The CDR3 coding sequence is TGTGCCAGCAGCGCCAGGCTTCCGGGAGGGAGCTACAATGAGCAGTTCTTC.